The 25 T cell receptor beta chains presented below share a single source sample, sequenced in a study of shared clonotypes between healthy human individuals. Only in-frame clones appear in the TCRdb table, and some are missing; sequencing was by immunoSEQ multiplex PCR. The sample records a few million clones, about 90% being singletons. The sample comprised naive CD4+ T cells from PBMCs. Described subset: CD45RA+ positively selected. These receptors all stem from a man between 18 and 29 years old in good health. Some clones in this sample may be carry-over from other donors' samples.

V is TRBV27 and J is TRBJ2-7; 9 positions match TRBD2. Unmatched junction bases numbered 12, after V lost 5 bases and J lost 4 bases. This CDR3 is built from 16 residues. The germline CDR1 and CDR2 sequences are MNHEY and SMNVEV (reference sequence). The CDR3 nucleotides are TGTGCCAGCAGTCCCCGGGGTAGCGGGAGTGGATACGAGCAGTACTTC. As protein: CASSPRGSGSGYEQYF.

This sequence joins TRBV6-7 and TRBJ1-5; no firm D call. TRBV6-7 is reported as an ORF; its role is uncertain. Trimming took off 0 bases at V and 4 bases at J, with 7 bases between the two ends. The CDR3 is 14 amino acids. The CDR3 nucleotides are TGTGCCAGCAGTTACTCAGGCGGTAATCAGCCCCAGCATTTT. It specifies CASSYSGGNQPQHF.

The chain recombines TRBV7-2 with TRBJ2-5; D unclear. With 3 bases removed from V and 8 bases from J, the gap between germline ends came to 16 bases. From germline, CDR1 is SGHTA and CDR2 FQGNSA. The CDR3 is 14 residues long. The CDR3 region has the DNA TGTGCCAGCAGCTTGGCTCTGCCCACCAATACCCAGTACTTC. Its translation is CASSLALPTNTQYF.

The chain recombines TRBV6-5 with TRBJ1-1; D is undetermined. Germline V gives CDR1 MNHEY, CDR2 SVGAGI. Between the trimmed V and J ends, which lost 6 bases and 5 bases, there was a span of 13 bases. This CDR3 contains 13 residues. CDR3 DNA: TGTGCCAGCAGCCCACAGACTGGGACTGAAGCTTTCTTT. Its protein is CASSPQTGTEAFF.

The chain joins TRBV21-1 to TRBJ2-7; no check of the table's D call, TRBD1, against the DNA was made. TRBV21-1 is deemed a pseudogene. The CDR3 is 14 residues long. In DNA, the CDR3 is TGTGCCAGCAGCAAGGACAACTGCGGCTACGAGCAGTACTTC. Its translation is CASSKDNCGYEQYF.

This clone was seen just once. The chain links TRBV2 to TRBJ2-3; TRBD1 matches 7 bases. The CDR3 sequence is 14 residues long. The trim removed 6 bases at V and 2 bases at J, leaving 5 bases unmatched. Germline V gene sequence: CDR1 SNHLY, CDR2 FYNNEI. The CDR3 nucleotides are TGTGCCAGCAGCCAGGACAGGACCACAGATACGCAGTATTTT. Protein sequence: CASSQDRTTDTQYF.

The rearrangement uses TRBV7-2 and TRBJ2-1; D ambiguous. Trimming pared 4 bases from V and 3 bases from J, leaving 10 bases between. Germline lookup yields CDR1 SGHTA and CDR2 FQGNSA. CDR3 length equals 14 residues. In DNA, the CDR3 is TGTGCCAGCAGCTCCCACCCGGTCTACAATGAGCAGTTCTTC. It yields the protein CASSSHPVYNEQFF.

This chain joins TRBV14 and TRBJ2-3; 8 positions match TRBD2. The V gene's germline CDR1 is SGHDN and CDR2 FVKESK. The CDR3 has 17 amino acids. Losses at the gene ends were 3 bases for V and 2 bases for J; bases not matched to a gene: 10. The CDR3 reads CASSHVSATSVTDTQYF. The DNA for the CDR3 is TGTGCCAGCAGCCATGTCAGCGCGACTAGCGTCACAGATACGCAGTATTTT.

V and J are TRBV2 and TRBJ2-3, with D perhaps matching TRBD1 (6 bases). Germline CDR1 reads SNHLY; CDR2 reads FYNNEI. Trimming pared 4 bases from V and 2 bases from J, leaving 10 bases between. CDR3 length: 14 residues. The CDR3 loop is CASSAWTDTDTQYF. The CDR3 DNA reads TGTGCCAGCAGTGCCTGGACAGACACAGATACGCAGTATTTT.

The chain employs TRBV7-2 and TRBJ2-3; D is undetermined. With 2 bases removed from V and 6 bases from J, the gap between germline ends came to 12 bases. The CDR3 is 14 amino acids. Germline V lookup: CDR1 SGHTA, CDR2 FQGNSA. This CDR3 reads CASSLSGPWDTQYF. CDR3 DNA sequence: TGTGCCAGCAGCTTAAGTGGCCCCTGGGATACGCAGTATTTT.

In regard to this clone: Other DNA sequences from this sample encode an identical CDR3 as well. The V call is TRBV6-1, the J call TRBJ2-1; 8 positions match TRBD1. Germline V gene lookup returns CDR1 MNHNS and CDR2 SASEGT. Trimming cost V 6 bases and J 7 bases; bases outside gene matches: 2. The CDR3 has 12 amino acids. In DNA form, the CDR3 reads TGTGCCAGCAGCGACAGGGGTAATGAGCAGTTCTTC. It yields the protein CASSDRGNEQFF.

In this sample, this clone turned up once. The J gene is TRBJ2-7, the V gene TRBV15, with 10 bases lining up with TRBD1. The junction had 21 bases not matched to a gene; V was cut back by 0 bases and J by 7 bases. The CDR3 extends over 20 amino acids. Germline V CDR1 and CDR2: LNHNV, YYDKDF (reference sequence). The CDR3 sequence is CATSRDRGQGIGGSRGEQYF. CDR3 nucleotide sequence: TGTGCCACCAGCAGAGATCGGGGACAGGGGATAGGCGGGAGTCGCGGGGAGCAGTACTTC.

This CDR3 reads CASGSGYNEQFF. The CDR3 DNA sequence: TGTGCTAGTGGTTCAGGGTACAATGAGCAGTTCTTC. The chain links TRBV12-5 to TRBJ2-1; D is perhaps TRBD1 (5 bases). The CDR3 has 12 residues. Trimming cost V 4 bases and J 4 bases, with 5 bases left between them. CDR1 and CDR2 (germline): LGHNT, FRNRAP.

This sequence joins TRBV27 and TRBJ2-7, with a weak D call TRBD2 (5 bases). Germline V gene lookup returns CDR1 MNHEY and CDR2 SMNVEV (reference sequence). The CDR3 is 15 amino acids. Trimming took off 5 bases at V and 7 bases at J, with 21 bases between the two ends. As DNA, the CDR3 is TGTGCCAGCAGTAAACGGCAGACCCCCGGGGTTGAGCAGTACTTC. Its protein is CASSKRQTPGVEQYF.

This rearrangement joins TRBV18 to TRBJ1-4; D is unresolved. V lost 3 bases, J lost 2 bases, and 10 bases lay in between. In germline, CDR1 is KGHSH, CDR2 LQKENI. The CDR3 consists of 15 residues. The CDR3 bases are TGTGCCAGCTCACCTTCGCATGGTACTAATGAAAAACTGTTTTTT. This encodes CASSPSHGTNEKLFF.

The chain combines TRBV7-9 with TRBJ1-4; D is perhaps TRBD1 (6 bases). CDR1 SEHNR and CDR2 FQNEAQ come from the germline V gene (reference sequence). Trimming stripped 1 base from V and 5 bases from J, with 14 bases between. This CDR3 comprises 16 residues. CDR3 sequence: CASSLGLSQGNEKLFF. The CDR3 nucleotides read TGTGCCAGCAGCTTAGGACTTTCCCAGGGGAATGAAAAACTGTTTTTT.

Comments on this clone: Other DNA sequences of this sample code for an identical CDR3. This chain connects TRBV6-6 to TRBJ2-3; D uncertain. CDR1 and CDR2 from the germline V gene are MNHNY and SVGAGI (reference sequence). The CDR3 runs to 15 residues. V gave up 0 bases and J gave up 0 bases, with 7 bases separating them. CDR3 protein: CASSYSGTSTDTQYF. As DNA, the CDR3 is TGTGCCAGCAGTTACTCGGGTACAAGCACAGATACGCAGTATTTT.

V gene TRBV5-1 combines with J gene TRBJ2-2; 9 bases align to TRBD1. Germline lookup yields CDR1 SGHRS and CDR2 YFSETQ. CDR3 length: 19 amino acids. V trimming: 4 bases; J trimming: 6 bases; junction bases outside the gene matches: 19. Here the CDR3 DNA reads TGCGCCAGCAGCCAAAATTATACCGGGACAGGGTATTTACCCGGGGAGCTGTTTTTT. Translation: CASSQNYTGTGYLPGELFF. Supplemented by reference TRBV5-1 and TRBJ2-2, the full variable domain reads KAGVTQTPRYLIKTRGQQVTLSCSPISGHRSVSWYQQTPGQGLQFLFEYFSETQRNKGNFPGRFSGRQFSNSRSEMNVSTLELGDSALYLCASSQNYTGTGYLPGELFFGEGSRLTVL.

J is TRBJ1-2 and V is TRBV5-1; D possibly corresponds to TRBD1 (5 bases). The V end lost 4 bases, the J end lost 2 bases, and 24 bases lay between the germline ends. Germline-derived CDR1 and CDR2 are SGHRS and YFSETQ. The CDR3 runs to 18 residues. CDR3 DNA sequence: TGCGCCAGCAGCCCAAGCCCCGGGACGCTGGGGGGAAACTATGGCTACACCTTC. This gives the protein CASSPSPGTLGGNYGYTF. Filled out from reference TRBV5-1 and TRBJ1-2, the complete variable domain reads KAGVTQTPRYLIKTRGQQVTLSCSPISGHRSVSWYQQTPGQGLQFLFEYFSETQRNKGNFPGRFSGRQFSNSRSEMNVSTLELGDSALYLCASSPSPGTLGGNYGYTFGSGTRLTVV.

V and J are TRBV28 and TRBJ2-3, with 7 positions matching TRBD1. V lost 6 bases, J lost 1 base, and 7 bases stayed unmatched. This CDR3 spans 15 amino acids. Germline V gene data show CDR1 as MDHEN and CDR2 as SYDVKM. The CDR3 reads CASSPTGIRTDTQYF. The CDR3 coding sequence is TGTGCCAGCAGCCCGACAGGGATTCGCACAGATACGCAGTATTTT.

The gene calls are TRBV19 and TRBJ2-7; 10 nucleotides align to TRBD1. After removal of 4 bases from V and 1 base from J, the junction contained 13 bases not matched to a gene. The CDR3 loop spans 18 amino acids. From germline, CDR1 is LNHDA and CDR2 SQIVND (reference sequence). The CDR3 coding sequence is TGTGCCAGTAGTACAGTCCACCCCCGGGACAGGGGATCCTACGAGCAGTACTTC. This gives the protein CASSTVHPRDRGSYEQYF.

This clone was seen just once. The chain couples TRBV5-1 to TRBJ2-2; the match to TRBD1 covers 7 bases. Germline lookup yields CDR1 SGHRS and CDR2 YFSETQ. V shed 7 bases and J 0 bases; nucleotides not matched to a gene: 3. The CDR3 has 14 residues. CDR3 coding DNA: TGCGCCAGCGGAGACAGGGCGAACACCGGGGAGCTGTTTTTT. Protein: CASGDRANTGELFF.

As for this clone: Other DNA sequences within the sample encode an identical CDR3. The J gene is TRBJ1-1, the V gene TRBV7-9, with no clear D. The CDR3 is 13 residues long. The germline gives CDR1 SEHNR, CDR2 FQNEAQ (reference sequence). Trimming took 1 base from V and 0 from J, leaving 3 bases between them. The CDR3 DNA is TGTGCCAGCAGCTTAGTTGTGAACACTGAAGCTTTCTTT. It codes for CASSLVVNTEAFF. The full variable domain, with the rest looked up from reference TRBV7-9 and TRBJ1-1, is DTGVSQNPRHKITKRGQNVTFRCDPISEHNRLYWYRQTLGQGPEFLTYFQNEAQLEKSRLLSDRFSAERPKGSFSTLEIQRTEQGDSAMYLCASSLVVNTEAFFGQGTRLTVV.

In the case of this clone: Distinct nucleotide sequences in the sample also encode this CDR3. The rearrangement links TRBV7-2 to TRBJ2-2, with no clear D. Germline values: CDR1 SGHTA, CDR2 FQGNSA. Deletions cut 1 base from V and 2 bases from J, with 8 bases between. This CDR3 is built from 15 residues. The CDR3 protein is CASSLGQTNTGELFF. DNA of the CDR3: TGTGCCAGCAGCTTAGGGCAGACCAACACCGGGGAGCTGTTTTTT.

This sequence joins TRBV4-1 and TRBJ1-5; D unresolved. The V end was cut by 0 bases, the J end by 3 bases, with 9 bases between. CDR1 is MGHRA, CDR2 YSYEKL, per germline. This CDR3 contains 15 residues. The CDR3 DNA sequence: TGCGCCAGCAGCCAAGATCTGGGCTTCAATCAGCCCCAGCATTTT. This translates into CASSQDLGFNQPQHF.